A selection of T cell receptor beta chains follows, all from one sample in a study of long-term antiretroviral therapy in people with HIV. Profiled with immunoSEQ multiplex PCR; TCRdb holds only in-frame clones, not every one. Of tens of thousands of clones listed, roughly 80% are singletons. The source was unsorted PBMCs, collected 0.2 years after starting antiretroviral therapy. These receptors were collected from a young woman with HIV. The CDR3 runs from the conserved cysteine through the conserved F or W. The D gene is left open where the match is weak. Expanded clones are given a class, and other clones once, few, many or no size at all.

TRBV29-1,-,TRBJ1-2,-,CSVGTGGSYNYGYTF,TGCAGCGTTGGTACGGGCGGGTCCTATAACTATGGCTACACCTTC
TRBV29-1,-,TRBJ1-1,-,CSVAAPANTEAFF,TGCAGCGTTGCGGCACCCGCGAACACTGAAGCTTTCTTT
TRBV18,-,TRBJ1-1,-,CASSPGRDTEAFF,TGTGCCAGCTCACCGGGGAGGGACACTGAAGCTTTCTTT
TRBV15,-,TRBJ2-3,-,CATSLGDHTDTQYF,TGTGCCACCAGCCTCGGGGACCATACAGATACGCAGTATTTT
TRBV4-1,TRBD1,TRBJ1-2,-,CASSQGAGQGPYGYTF,TGCGCCAGCAGCCAAGGTGCAGGACAGGGTCCCTATGGCTACACCTTC
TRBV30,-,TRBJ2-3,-,CAWGGGTDTQYF,TGTGCCTGGGGTGGTGGCACAGATACGCAGTATTTT
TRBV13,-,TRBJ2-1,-,CASCLPGGREQFF,TGTGCCAGCTGTCTGCCGGGCGGTCGGGAGCAGTTCTTC
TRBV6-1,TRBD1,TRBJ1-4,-,CASSGQGARNEKLFF,TGTGCCAGCAGTGGTCAGGGGGCGAGGAATGAAAAACTGTTTTTT
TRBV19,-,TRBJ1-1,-,CASRSVAFHHTEAFF,TGTGCCAGTCGCTCGGTGGCCTTCCACCACACTGAAGCTTTCTTT
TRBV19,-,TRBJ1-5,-,CASSLGWNNQPQHF,TGTGCCAGTAGTCTAGGGTGGAACAATCAGCCCCAGCATTTT
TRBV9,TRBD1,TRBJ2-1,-,CASSGGDRGSSEQFF,TGTGCCAGCAGCGGGGGGGACAGGGGGAGTAGTGAGCAGTTCTTC
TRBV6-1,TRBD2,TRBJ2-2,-,CASSEGLAGLNTGELFF,TGTGCCAGCAGTGAAGGACTAGCGGGGCTGAACACCGGGGAGCTGTTTTTT
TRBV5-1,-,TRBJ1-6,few,CASELGGYNSPLHF,TGCGCCAGCGAATTAGGGGGATACAATTCACCCCTCCACTTT
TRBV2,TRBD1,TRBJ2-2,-,CASRDRAANTGELFF,TGTGCCAGCAGGGACAGGGCTGCGAACACCGGGGAGCTGTTTTTT
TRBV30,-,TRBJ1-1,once,CAWSVQRQTEAFF,TGTGCCTGGAGTGTACAAAGGCAGACTGAAGCTTTCTTT
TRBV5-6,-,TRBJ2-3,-,CASSLEVGASTDTQYF,TGTGCCAGCAGCTTGGAGGTGGGGGCCAGCACAGATACGCAGTATTTT
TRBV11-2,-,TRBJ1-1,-,CASSFLRGNTEAFF,TGTGCCAGCAGCTTCTTAAGGGGGAACACTGAAGCTTTCTTT
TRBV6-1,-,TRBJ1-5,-,CASAPSGGNQPQHF,TGTGCCAGCGCCCCTTCGGGTGGCAATCAGCCCCAGCATTTT
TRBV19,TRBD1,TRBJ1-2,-,CASSISGDSTGYTF,TGTGCCAGTAGTATTTCCGGGGACAGCACTGGCTACACCTTC
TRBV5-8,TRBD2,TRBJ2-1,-,CASSPHALAAPLQVDEQFF,TGTGCCAGCAGCCCGCACGCACTAGCGGCCCCCCTCCAAGTCGATGAGCAGTTCTTC
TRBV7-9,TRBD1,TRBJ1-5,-,CASSLGTGEAGNQPQHF,TGTGCCAGCAGCTTAGGCACAGGGGAAGCTGGCAATCAGCCCCAGCATTTT
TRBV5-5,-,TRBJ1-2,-,CASSFAAGLADGYTF,TGTGCCAGCAGCTTTGCAGCAGGGTTGGCAGACGGCTACACCTTC